Sequencing of this T cell receptor beta chain was carried out in a study of control samples from healthy donors and cancer patients. Clones were read by immunoSEQ multiplex PCR, and TCRdb kept only the in-frame ones, dropping some. The sample holds about 210,000 clones. Between the trimmed V and J ends, which lost 7 bases and 8 bases, there was a span of 11 bases. The CDR3 runs 10 residues. Germline V gene sequence: CDR1 SQVTM, CDR2 ANQGSEA. The rearrangement uses TRBV29-1 and TRBJ1-1, with D possibly being TRBD1 (5 bases). The specimen sequenced was blood. The receptor comes from a woman younger than 45 in good health. CDR3 coding DNA: TGCAGCGCGGATACAGGAGAAGCTTTCTTT. This codes for CSADTGEAFF.